There are many counts of the clone carrying this TCR beta chain. Its antigen remains unknown. This entry belongs to a study of early T cells in non-severe SARS-CoV-2 infection. Study-wide context: Sequencing of bulk RNA from unsorted whole blood was done, without chain pairing.

The germline V gene encodes CDR1 SGHRS and CDR2 YFSETQ. The CDR3 runs 15 residues. Trimming left V 6 bases short and J 7 bases short, with 20 bases between. Unique molecular identifiers (one per individual cDNA molecule) were attached. TCRdb re-called the 5' RACE reads with MiXCR, one entry per CDR3 protein. The sample shows 60,000 or so distinct CDR3 sequences, roughly 10% of them seen only once. Study outcomes and limitations: Lookups in VDJdb leaned toward anti-spike CD8 responses and missed private and CD4 specificities.

V is TRBV5-1 and J is TRBJ2-1; TRBD2 might be the D (6 bases). The sequenced sample consisted of whole blood. The sequence came from an adult who was a healthcare worker with PCR-confirmed SARS-CoV-2 infection or an uninfected control (not recorded which). The CDR3 coding sequence is TGCGCCAGCACCGGCTTAGGCGGGACCCCGAATGAGCAGTTCTTC. It encodes CASTGLGGTPNEQFF. The full variable domain, completed using reference TRBV5-1 and TRBJ2-1, is KAGVTQTPRYLIKTRGQQVTLSCSPISGHRSVSWYQQTPGQGLQFLFEYFSETQRNKGNFPGRFSGRQFSNSRSEMNVSTLELGDSALYLCASTGLGGTPNEQFFGPGTRLTVL.